The 25 T cell receptor beta chains reported below all come from one sample, sequenced in a study of blood T cell repertoires in COVID-19. Repertoires were generated with immunoSEQ multiplex PCR, while TCRdb's copy carries only in-frame clones and drops some. The table lists a few hundred thousand clones, 85% to 90% of them singletons. The sequenced material came from peripheral blood. Receptor source: a woman aged 60 to 75 with COVID-19, enrolled during active disease.

V usage is TRBV19 and J usage is TRBJ1-5; perhaps TRBD1 as D (5 bases). Trimming removed 5 bases from V and 0 bases from J, with 8 bases in between. CDR3 length: 14 residues. Germline loops: CDR1 LNHDA, CDR2 SQIVND (reference sequence). CDR3 DNA: TGTGCCAGTAGTCCGACAGATAGCAATCAGCCCCAGCATTTT. The encoded protein is CASSPTDSNQPQHF.

The genes are TRBV18 and TRBJ2-1; TRBD2 agrees at 11 bases. CDR1 KGHSH and CDR2 LQKENI come from the germline V gene. CDR3 length: 16 residues. Unmatched junction bases numbered 4, after V lost 3 bases and J lost 3 bases. Here the CDR3 reads CASSPTSGTVYNEQFF. The CDR3 nucleotides are TGTGCCAGCTCACCGACTAGCGGGACGGTCTACAATGAGCAGTTCTTC.

The chain has TRBV27 and TRBJ2-3; D may be TRBD2 (7 bases). Germline V CDR1 and CDR2: MNHEY, SMNVEV (reference sequence). Trimming stripped 2 bases from V and 5 bases from J, with 14 bases between. The CDR3 length is 15 residues. The CDR3 coding sequence is TGTGCCAGCAGTTTAATTGGGGGCGGGGGAGATACGCAGTATTTT. It codes for CASSLIGGGGDTQYF.

The chain recombines TRBV9 with TRBJ2-7; 14 bases are shared with TRBD2. Germline loops: CDR1 SGDLS, CDR2 YYNGEE. The V gene end was trimmed by 3 bases and the J gene end by 10 bases; junction bases not matched to a gene: 12. This CDR3 contains 16 residues. CDR3 loop: CASSALAGTSGRQQYF. CDR3 sequence (DNA): TGTGCCAGCAGCGCCCTCGCCGGGACTAGCGGGAGACAACAGTACTTC.

V is TRBV5-8 and J is TRBJ2-6; no clear D gene. Trimming took 0 bases from V and 0 from J, leaving 13 bases between them. Germline V gene data show CDR1 as SGHTS and CDR2 as YDEGEE. The CDR3 contains 18 residues. The CDR3 here is CASSLAVGPDSGANVLTF. The DNA of the CDR3 is TGTGCCAGCAGCTTGGCCGTTGGGCCGGACTCTGGGGCCAACGTCCTGACTTTC.

This chain connects TRBV5-1 to TRBJ1-2, with TRBD1 matching over 8 bases. Germline loops: CDR1 SGHRS, CDR2 YFSETQ. J was trimmed by 7 bases and V by 4 bases; bases with no gene match: 9. This CDR3 has 14 residues. CDR3 nucleotide sequence: TGCGCCAGCAGCACAGGGACAGGCCAGGGTGGCTACACCTTC. Its translation: CASSTGTGQGGYTF.

The chain couples TRBV19 to TRBJ1-1; 8 bases match TRBD1. Germline assignment: CDR1 LNHDA and CDR2 SQIVND (reference sequence). This CDR3 has 14 amino acids. J gave up 3 bases and V 9 bases, and 9 bases lay outside the gene matches. CDR3 bases: TGTGCCAGGGGGGGCAGGGGGCGCGACACTGAAGCTTTCTTT. Translating gives CARGGRGRDTEAFF.

The J gene is TRBJ2-5, the V gene TRBV6-2 or TRBV6-3; tentatively, D is TRBD2 (5 bases). Germline CDR1 and CDR2: MNHEY and SVGEGT. This CDR3 region has 15 residues. Trimming pared 1 base from V and 5 bases from J, leaving 14 bases between. The CDR3 DNA reads as TGTGCCAGCAGTTACTTCAGAGTCCGGGGTGAGACCCAGTACTTC. Protein sequence: CASSYFRVRGETQYF.

The rearrangement uses TRBV7-2 and TRBJ1-5, with D maybe TRBD1 (6 bases). The V end lost 1 base, the J end lost 1 base, and 11 bases lay between the germline ends. CDR1 SGHTA and CDR2 FQGNSA come from the germline V gene. This CDR3 contains 16 residues. In DNA form, the CDR3 reads TGTGCCAGCAGCTTAGAAGGGACAATGAGCAATCAGCCCCAGCATTTT. It codes for CASSLEGTMSNQPQHF.

The chain carries TRBV27 and TRBJ1-2, with D unresolved. The CDR3 is 14 amino acids. Germline V CDR1 and CDR2: MNHEY, SMNVEV (reference sequence). The ends were cut back, 0 bases at V and 7 bases at J, with 12 bases in the middle. Here the CDR3 DNA reads TGTGCCAGCAGTTTATCAGGGAGGTCGGTTGGCTACACCTTC. Its protein is CASSLSGRSVGYTF.

The CDR3 loop is CASSLSPGQGYGYTF. The CDR3 coding sequence is TGCGCCAGCAGCTTATCTCCAGGGCAGGGCTATGGCTACACCTTC. The chain has TRBV5-1 and TRBJ1-2; a possible D gene is TRBD1 (5 bases). The V gene lost 2 bases and the J gene lost 4 bases, with 15 bases spanning the gap. The CDR3 runs to 15 residues. Germline-derived CDR1 and CDR2 are SGHRS and YFSETQ.

V and J are TRBV5-5 and TRBJ2-7, with D maybe TRBD2 (5 bases). The CDR3 consists of 15 residues. The germline V gene encodes CDR1 SGHKS and CDR2 YYEKEE (reference sequence). Trimming shortened V by 2 bases and J by 6 bases, and 18 bases separated the two germline ends. CDR3 protein: CASSFSLAFPLEQYF. The DNA for the CDR3 is TGTGCCAGCAGCTTCAGTTTAGCGTTCCCCCTCGAGCAGTACTTC.

The rearrangement joins TRBV11-2 to TRBJ1-4; 9 bases match TRBD1. With V trimmed by 7 bases and J by 5 bases, 11 bases remained unmatched. The CDR3 runs to 16 residues. Germline V CDR1 and CDR2: SGHAT, FQNNGV. CDR3 in DNA: TGTGCCAGCACCCTGTTAAGGGGGACAGGGAATGAAAAACTGTTTTTT. It yields the protein CASTLLRGTGNEKLFF.

This clone came up a few times. The chain links TRBV19 to TRBJ1-5; 10 bases line up with TRBD1. The germline gives CDR1 LNHDA, CDR2 SQIVND (reference sequence). The CDR3 sequence is 18 residues long. Trimming at V came to 3 bases and at J to 7 bases, leaving 15 bases not matched to a gene. As DNA, the CDR3 is TGTGCCAGTAGTATTATCGGACAGGGGGGAGGGTACTTGCAGCCCCAGCATTTT. Translated: CASSIIGQGGGYLQPQHF.

The rearrangement joins TRBV7-9 to TRBJ1-2; a weak D match, TRBD1 (6 bases). The CDR3 is 14 residues long. Trimming removed 5 bases at V and 7 bases at J, with 17 bases between. The V gene's germline CDR1 is SEHNR and CDR2 FQNEAQ (reference sequence). CDR3 coding DNA: TGTGCCAGCAGCCTGGTGGCAGGGGATGGTGGCTACACCTTC. Its translation: CASSLVAGDGGYTF.

This chain links TRBV19 with TRBJ2-7, with D uncertain. Germline loops: CDR1 LNHDA, CDR2 SQIVND (reference sequence). Trimming shortened V by 3 bases and J by 0 bases, and 21 bases separated the two germline ends. The CDR3 consists of 18 residues. CDR3 sequence (DNA): TGTGCCAGTAGTATCTTCCCCACAGCCCCCGGTGGCTCCTACGAGCAGTACTTC. Translating gives CASSIFPTAPGGSYEQYF.

The chain employs TRBV4-1 and TRBJ1-2; TRBD1 aligns across 8 bases. Germline V gene lookup returns CDR1 MGHRA and CDR2 YSYEKL. This CDR3 has 15 residues. V lost 1 base to trimming and J lost 4 bases; unmatched junction nucleotides: 5. The chain's CDR3 is CASSQGDRYFYGYTF. The CDR3 DNA follows: TGCGCCAGCAGCCAAGGGGACAGGTATTTCTATGGCTACACCTTC.

This clone was counted once. The chain carries TRBV29-1 and TRBJ2-7; a possible D gene is TRBD2 (6 bases). Trimming cost V 7 bases and J 4 bases, with 17 bases left between them. Germline lookup yields CDR1 SQVTM and CDR2 ANQGSEA. CDR3 size: 13 residues. CDR3 in amino acids: CSARLGGLYEQYF. CDR3 nucleotide sequence: TGCAGCGCCCGACTAGGAGGGCTTTACGAGCAGTACTTC.

The chain has TRBV5-8 and TRBJ2-7, with 11 bases that match TRBD2. The CDR3 consists of 15 residues. Germline lookup yields CDR1 SGHTS and CDR2 YDEGEE. The trim removed 0 bases at V and 2 bases at J, leaving 1 base unmatched. The DNA for the CDR3 is TGTGCCAGCAGCTTGGAACTAGCGGGGGCCTACGAGCAGTACTTC. It is translated as CASSLELAGAYEQYF. Supplemented by reference TRBV5-8 and TRBJ2-7, the full variable domain reads EAGVTQSPTHLIKTRGQQATLRCSPISGHTSVYWYQQALGLGLQFLLWYDEGEERNRGNFPPRFSGRQFPNYSSELNVNALELEDSALYLCASSLELAGAYEQYFGPGTRLTVT.

This clone was counted only a few times. J is TRBJ2-2 and V is TRBV5-1, with 10 bases fitting TRBD2. Germline V lookup: CDR1 SGHRS, CDR2 YFSETQ. This CDR3 region has 17 residues. Trimming cost V 2 bases and J 6 bases; bases outside gene matches: 10. The CDR3 region has the DNA TGCGCCAGCAGCTTAATAGCGGGAGGATTCGGGTCCGGGGAGCTGTTTTTT. Protein sequence: CASSLIAGGFGSGELFF.

The V call is TRBV6-5, the J call TRBJ2-3; D perhaps matches TRBD1 (5 bases). The CDR3 has 14 amino acids. Trimming stripped 2 bases from V and 6 bases from J, with 12 bases between. Germline loops: CDR1 MNHEY, CDR2 SVGAGI. The DNA for the CDR3 is TGTGCCAGCAGTTACGGGCAGGGTGTGGATACGCAGTATTTT. It translates to CASSYGQGVDTQYF.

The chain employs TRBV7-6 and TRBJ2-2; 10 bases match TRBD2. The CDR3 length is 16 residues. The germline CDR1 and CDR2 sequences are SGHVS and FNYEAQ. With V trimmed by 2 bases and J by 6 bases, 6 bases remained unmatched. CDR3 residues: CASSLKREGLAGELFF. For the CDR3, the DNA is TGTGCCAGCAGCTTAAAGCGGGAGGGCCTTGCCGGGGAGCTGTTTTTT.

The genes are TRBV24-1 and TRBJ2-7, with 9 bases lining up with TRBD1. Germline CDR1 is KGHDR and CDR2 is SFDVKD. V shed 3 bases, J shed 0 bases, and the junction held 5 bases outside the gene matches. The CDR3 totals 16 residues. CDR3 DNA: TGTGCCACCAGTGATCCCGGGACAGGGAACTCCTACGAGCAGTACTTC. Translating gives CATSDPGTGNSYEQYF.

The gene calls are TRBV10-3 and TRBJ1-6; D unresolved. Germline CDR1 ENHRY, CDR2 SYGVKD. V was pared by 3 bases and J by 0 bases, with 12 bases between. The CDR3 length is 17 residues. This chain's CDR3 is CAISDPDTSSYNSPLHF. CDR3 in DNA: TGTGCCATCAGTGACCCCGACACGAGCTCCTATAATTCACCCCTCCACTTT.

The sample holds a few counts of this clone. The gene calls are TRBV4-1 and TRBJ2-1; TRBD2 aligns across 10 bases. The CDR3 is 17 residues long. Trimming took 1 base from V and 5 from J; bases not matched to a gene: 8. Germline V lookup: CDR1 MGHRA, CDR2 YSYEKL. CDR3 amino acids: CASSQGVLGLADNEQFF. As DNA, the CDR3 is TGCGCCAGCAGCCAAGGCGTTTTAGGACTAGCGGACAATGAGCAGTTCTTC.